These T cell receptor beta chains were read from a single sample in a study of glioma-infiltrating T cells. TCRdb fed the multiplex PCR reads into MiXCR, producing one record per CDR3 protein. The table shows fewer than 500,000 distinct CDR3 sequences, with 41% occurring only once. The source material was glioma tissue, nonneoplastic brain tissue, or PBMCs (not recorded which). These receptors were obtained from a human donor with low-grade glioma or glioblastoma, undergoing nonglioma brain surgery, or in good health (not recorded which). The CDR3 runs from the conserved cysteine through the conserved F or W. The order of the fields is J gene, V gene, CDR3 protein.

>TRBJ2-3|TRBV28
CATPPPGGATGTRMDTQYF
>TRBJ2-1|TRBV27
CASSSGTSIYNEQFF
>TRBJ2-3|TRBV10-3
CATAGGGDTQYF
>TRBJ1-1|TRBV6-2/TRBV6-3
CASSWSDTSEAFF
>TRBJ2-1|TRBV20-1
CSATWGYYNEQFF
>TRBJ2-3|TRBV7-2
CASSPHPRFMKDTQYF
>TRBJ1-5|TRBV12-3/TRBV12-4
CASSHQGARQPQHF
>TRBJ2-3|TRBV28
CASSSSWRRNTDTQYF
>-|TRBV28
CAGSAGVGEQFF
>TRBJ2-1|TRBV4-1
CASSPHPAGVGYNEQFF
>TRBJ2-3|TRBV27
CASSSLGAGGTDTQYF
>TRBJ1-2|TRBV2
CASSGQGDGYTF
>TRBJ1-5|TRBV7-9
CASSLGVGGNSNQPKHF
>TRBJ1-1|TRBV24-1
CATSGSPRNTEAFF
>TRBJ2-3|TRBV11-2
CASSLFRDDTDTQYF
>TRBJ2-1|TRBV11-1
CASSYAGGYGYNEQFF
>TRBJ2-3|TRBV20-1
CSARDGTFITDTQYF
>TRBJ2-2|TRBV6-1
CASGGLTGGHTGELFF
>TRBJ2-5|TRBV12-3/TRBV12-4
CASSWDRAIQETQYF
>TRBJ2-5|TRBV5-5
CASSLEPVQETQYF
>TRBJ1-5|TRBV2
CASMGGDINQPQHF
>TRBJ2-3|TRBV6-1
CASSPWSTDTQYF
>TRBJ1-1|TRBV15
CATSRELGWFNTEAFF
>TRBJ2-5|TRBV20-1
CSALPGLPPETQYF
>TRBJ2-3|TRBV13
CASSQGLAEDTQYF